This T cell receptor beta chain is drawn from a study of cytomegalovirus exposure and HLA in healthy donors. General study points: Immune exposure data for these donors was limited to CMV serostatus. The study labeled more than 150 TCR beta chains cytomegalovirus-associated.

The primer mix had 60 Vbeta and 13 Jbeta primers. The assay was immunoSEQ multiplex PCR, and TCRdb's table has in-frame clones only and misses some. Altogether about 150,000 clones are present, 60% to 85% being singletons, with the ten largest covering 4%. On this clone itself: Its antigen is unknown.

The TCR was taken from a woman between 40 and 55 years old in good health and CMV-seronegative. Sample: PBMCs.

The CDR3 sequence is CASSWGGTGGVNEQYF. CDR3 in DNA: TGTGCCAGCAGCTGGGGGGGTACAGGGGGCGTAAACGAGCAGTACTTC. The chain links TRBV7-8 to TRBJ2-7; 9 bases map to TRBD1. The CDR3 loop spans 16 amino acids. Trimming removed 4 bases from V and 5 bases from J; junction bases left unmatched: 12. Germline CDR1 is SGHVS and CDR2 is FQNEAQ.